The clone carrying this TCR beta chain came up many times. As yet, its antigen is unknown. Read coverage stops 3 residues before the CDR3 terminus; the germline J gene supplies the remainder. These data are taken from a study of T cell clonality in common variable immunodeficiency. Broader study findings: In common variable immunodeficiency, TCR beta chains reportedly carried fewer deletions and N-nucleotide insertions.

The CDR3 spans 17 residues. Between the trimmed V and J ends, which lost 2 bases and 1 base, there was a span of 21 bases. Looked up from germline, CDR1 is GTSNPN and CDR2 is SVGIG (reference sequence). CVID and control samples used equivalent genomic DNA input. Sequencing was performed with immunoSEQ multiplex PCR; in TCRdb, only in-frame clones are kept and a portion is missing. The specimen has around 39,000 clones, none found just once. Blood samples were heparinized, about 5 to 9 ml per donor. The clonotype was recovered from a person between 18 and 75 years old in good health. The specimen sequenced was peripheral blood mononuclear cells. The chain joins TRBV30 to TRBJ2-7; D unresolved. CDR3 in amino acids: CAWSFTPPSERSYEQYF. CDR3 DNA (partial): TGTGCCTGGAGTTTTACCCCCCCCTCTGAGAGGTCCTACGAG.